This T cell receptor beta chain is from a study of cytomegalovirus exposure and HLA in healthy donors. Profiling relied on immunoSEQ multiplex PCR, and the TCRdb table lists in-frame clones only, not all of them. The sample gives 150,000 to 200,000 clones, about 90% of which show up once; 3% is in the top ten. The clonotype was recovered from a woman younger than 35 in good health and CMV-seropositive. Sequenced: PBMCs.

This chain's CDR3 is CASSLVSWDTSTDTQYF. The CDR3 DNA follows: TGTGCCAGCAGCTTAGTATCTTGGGACACTAGCACAGATACGCAGTATTTT. The chain employs TRBV7-8 and TRBJ2-3, with D possibly matching TRBD1 (6 bases). Trimming left V 1 base short and J 0 bases short, with 14 bases between. This CDR3 spans 17 amino acids. Germline lookup yields CDR1 SGHVS and CDR2 FQNEAQ. Supplemented by reference TRBV7-8 and TRBJ2-3, the full variable domain reads GAGVSQSPRYKVAKRGQDVALRCDPISGHVSLFWYQQALGQGPEFLTYFQNEAQLDKSGLPSDRFFAERPEGSVSTLKIQRTQQEDSAVYLCASSLVSWDTSTDTQYFGPGTRLTVL.